The 30 T cell receptor beta chains below all came from one sample that was sequenced in a study of cytomegalovirus exposure and HLA in healthy donors. The PCR ran on 60 Vbeta and 13 Jbeta primers. The assay was immunoSEQ multiplex PCR, and TCRdb's table has in-frame clones only and misses some. Of around 50,000 clones in the sample, around three fifths were seen once. The sample consisted of PBMCs. The receptors derive from a human donor in good health.

CDR3 nucleotides: TGTGCCAGTAGTATCCGTGGACAGGCTAATCAGCCCCAGCATTTT. Translation gives CASSIRGQANQPQHF. J is TRBJ1-5 and V is TRBV19; 7 positions match TRBD1. J was trimmed by 4 bases and V by 3 bases; bases with no gene match: 6. The V gene's germline CDR1 is LNHDA and CDR2 SQIVND (reference sequence). The CDR3 totals 15 residues.

The J gene is TRBJ1-6, the V gene TRBV6-5; 7 bases match TRBD1. Per germline, CDR1 MNHEY and CDR2 SVGAGI. The CDR3 is 15 amino acids. V trimming: 2 bases; J trimming: 10 bases; junction bases outside the gene matches: 8. The CDR3 DNA sequence: TGTGCCAGCAGTTACCGTAACAGGGGAGGCTCACCCCTCCACTTT. Protein sequence: CASSYRNRGGSPLHF.

V and J are TRBV4-2 and TRBJ1-1; no definite D call. CDR3 length: 18 residues. Deletions cut 0 bases from V and 4 bases from J, with 21 bases between. Germline CDR1 reads LGHNA; CDR2 reads YNFKEQ. The chain's CDR3 is CASSQDPPISGWATEAFF. In nucleotides, the CDR3 is TGTGCCAGCAGCCAAGATCCTCCAATCTCTGGGTGGGCCACTGAAGCTTTCTTT.

V gene TRBV12-5 combines with J gene TRBJ1-5, with D maybe TRBD1 (5 bases). The germline V gene has CDR1 LGHNT and CDR2 FRNRAP. The CDR3 totals 15 residues. Trimming cost V 3 bases and J 6 bases, with 15 bases left between them. The CDR3 DNA follows: TGTGCTAGTGGTTTCGGGGGGATAGGAGGTCAGCCCCAGCATTTT. Amino acids: CASGFGGIGGQPQHF.

This clone was found a few times. The genes are TRBV10-1 and TRBJ1-2; D is undetermined. The length of the CDR3 is 16 residues. The V end lost 0 bases, the J end lost 7 bases, and 18 bases lay between the germline ends. The V gene's germline CDR1 is WNHNN and CDR2 SYGVQD (reference sequence). DNA for the CDR3: TGCGCCAGCAGTGAGTCGACTACGTGCAGGCCGGGTGGCTACACCTTC. Amino acid sequence: CASSESTTCRPGGYTF.

The chain employs TRBV30 and TRBJ2-7; 8 bases fit TRBD2. Germline assignment: CDR1 GTSNPN and CDR2 SVGIG (reference sequence). The CDR3 spans 13 residues. Trimming cost V 0 bases and J 4 bases; bases outside gene matches: 2. The CDR3 sequence is CAWSVGGGYEQYF. For the CDR3, the DNA is TGTGCCTGGAGTGTGGGCGGGGGGTACGAGCAGTACTTC.

This chain connects TRBV27 to TRBJ1-5, with 7 bases aligning to TRBD1. Trimming at V came to 6 bases and at J to 4 bases, leaving 15 bases not matched to a gene. The CDR3 covers 17 residues. Germline loops: CDR1 MNHEY, CDR2 SMNVEV (reference sequence). CDR3 nucleotide sequence: TGTGCCAGCAGCCTTATTATGCGGGACAGACTTAATCAGCCCCAGCATTTT. Amino acid sequence: CASSLIMRDRLNQPQHF.

J is TRBJ1-1 and V is TRBV4-1; 8 bases align to TRBD1. J lost 0 bases, V lost 7 bases, and 4 bases had no gene match. The germline gives CDR1 MGHRA, CDR2 YSYEKL. The length of the CDR3 is 14 residues. The CDR3 spells CASTRQGMNTEAFF. DNA for the CDR3: TGCGCCAGCACCCGACAGGGGATGAACACTGAAGCTTTCTTT.

The V call is TRBV6-5, the J call TRBJ2-2; possible D gene TRBD1, 6 bases. From germline, CDR1 is MNHEY and CDR2 SVGAGI. Trimming stripped 6 bases from V and 1 base from J, with 9 bases between. CDR3 length: 14 residues. CDR3 bases: TGTGCCAGCAGGCTGGGACAGAACACCGGGGAGCTGTTTTTT. It is translated as CASRLGQNTGELFF.

The J gene is TRBJ2-2, the V gene TRBV5-1, with TRBD1 matching over 9 bases. The CDR3 is 16 residues long. V gave up 7 bases and J gave up 3 bases; unmatched junction bases: 10. Germline CDR1 is SGHRS and CDR2 is YFSETQ. The CDR3 sequence is CASLPGTGRHTGELFF. As DNA, the CDR3 is TGCGCCAGCTTACCCGGGACAGGGAGACACACCGGGGAGCTGTTTTTT.

J is TRBJ1-1 and V is TRBV30; weak D call: TRBD1 (6 bases). CDR1 and CDR2 from the germline V gene are GTSNPN and SVGIG (reference sequence). The CDR3 has 14 residues. Trimming removed 1 base at V and 1 base at J, with 10 bases between. CDR3 sequence reads: CAWSGQVKNTEAFF. Here the CDR3 DNA reads TGTGCCTGGAGTGGACAGGTCAAGAACACTGAAGCTTTCTTT.

V is TRBV11-3 and J is TRBJ2-2; D possibly corresponds to TRBD1 (5 bases). This CDR3 has 15 residues. CDR1 and CDR2 (germline): SGHNT, YENEEA. Trimming cost V 5 bases and J 4 bases, with 14 bases left between them. DNA of the CDR3: TGTGCCAGCAGCCTAGGCCAGGGTAGCACCGGGGAGCTGTTTTTT. Translation gives CASSLGQGSTGELFF. The full variable domain, rest sourced from reference TRBV11-3 and TRBJ2-2, is EAGVVQSPRYKIIEKKQPVAFWCNPISGHNTLYWYLQNLGQGPELLIRYENEEAVDDSQLPKDRFSAERLKGVDSTLKIQPAELGDSAVYLCASSLGQGSTGELFFGEGSRLTVL.

The genes are TRBV6-1 and TRBJ1-4; D might be TRBD1 (6 bases). Germline V gene sequence: CDR1 MNHNS, CDR2 SASEGT. The CDR3 runs 14 residues. Trimming pared 7 bases from V and 3 bases from J, leaving 12 bases between. Here the CDR3 DNA reads TGTGCCAGCATTCAGGGGAGGGCTAATGAAAAACTGTTTTTT. Its translation is CASIQGRANEKLFF.

This clone has a handful of counts. This chain joins TRBV7-9 and TRBJ2-7; TRBD2 aligns across 7 bases. CDR3 length: 15 amino acids. V shed 1 base and J 2 bases; nucleotides not matched to a gene: 5. CDR1 is SEHNR and CDR2 is FQNEAQ in the germline V gene (reference sequence). The CDR3 region is CASSLEGGGAYEQYF. In DNA, the CDR3 is TGTGCCAGCAGCTTAGAGGGCGGGGGTGCCTACGAGCAGTACTTC.

V gene TRBV6-5 combines with J gene TRBJ2-2, with a tentative D call TRBD1 (5 bases). V was clipped by 0 bases and J by 3 bases, with 8 bases between them. The CDR3 is 15 amino acids. In germline, CDR1 is MNHEY, CDR2 SVGAGI. As DNA, the CDR3 is TGTGCCAGCAGTTACTCAGGGGCTGACACCGGGGAGCTGTTTTTT. Amino acids: CASSYSGADTGELFF.

In its sample, this clone was seen a few times. The V and J genes are TRBV5-1 and TRBJ1-2; D is unresolved. Germline loops: CDR1 SGHRS, CDR2 YFSETQ. This CDR3 contains 17 residues. Deletions cut 0 bases from V and 0 bases from J, with 15 bases between. The CDR3 reads CASSLETVSSTNYGYTF. The CDR3 DNA reads as TGCGCCAGCAGCTTGGAAACGGTGAGCTCTACTAACTATGGCTACACCTTC.

This clone occurred once. The chain couples TRBV19 to TRBJ1-2, with a weak D call TRBD1 (5 bases). This CDR3 has 15 residues. The germline gives CDR1 LNHDA, CDR2 SQIVND (reference sequence). The germline V and J ends were trimmed by 6 bases and 3 bases, with 17 bases remaining between them. For the CDR3, the DNA is TGTGCCAGTAGCGGAGCGGGCCGGGGGGACTATGGCTACACCTTC. It codes for CASSGAGRGDYGYTF.

This rearrangement joins TRBV7-3 to TRBJ1-3; D unresolved. V was shortened by 2 bases and J by 4 bases, with 12 bases between the two germline ends. The germline V gene has CDR1 SGHTA and CDR2 FQGTGA. The CDR3 spans 15 residues. The CDR3 is CASSLGSGDGNTIYF. The CDR3 region has the DNA TGTGCCAGCAGCTTAGGGTCAGGCGACGGAAACACCATATATTTT.

The chain has TRBV5-6 and TRBJ1-5; D not certain. The germline CDR1 and CDR2 sequences are SGHDT and YYEEEE. This CDR3 has 13 amino acids. The V end was cut by 2 bases, the J end by 4 bases, with 7 bases between. The CDR3 DNA follows: TGTGCCAGCAGCTTTCTGAGAAATCAGCCCCAGCATTTT. It specifies CASSFLRNQPQHF.

The sample holds a few counts of this clone. This chain joins TRBV5-1 and TRBJ2-7, with TRBD2 as a possible D gene (5 bases). Per the germline V gene, CDR1 is SGHRS and CDR2 is YFSETQ. The length of the CDR3 is 14 residues. V lost 0 bases to trimming and J lost 2 bases, with 9 bases between them. The CDR3 reads CASSLAKEAYEQYF. The CDR3 DNA is TGCGCCAGCAGCTTGGCCAAGGAGGCCTACGAGCAGTACTTC. Using reference TRBV5-1 and TRBJ2-7 for the parts outside the CDR3, the full variable domain is KAGVTQTPRYLIKTRGQQVTLSCSPISGHRSVSWYQQTPGQGLQFLFEYFSETQRNKGNFPGRFSGRQFSNSRSEMNVSTLELGDSALYLCASSLAKEAYEQYFGPGTRLTVT.

This chain uses TRBV5-1 with TRBJ1-2; 9 bases agree with TRBD1. Trimming removed 0 bases from V and 8 bases from J; junction bases left unmatched: 8. Germline CDR1 and CDR2: SGHRS and YFSETQ. The CDR3 runs to 15 residues. The CDR3 is CASSLEGTGSVGYTF. The DNA of the CDR3 is TGCGCCAGCAGCTTGGAAGGGACAGGGTCAGTCGGCTACACCTTC.

The chain joins TRBV6-1 to TRBJ2-1; 10 bases line up with TRBD1. Per germline, CDR1 MNHNS and CDR2 SASEGT. V dropped 2 bases and J dropped 4; count of bases not matched to a gene: 8. This CDR3 region has 17 residues. This CDR3 reads CASSETWGDRGYNEQFF. The CDR3 DNA reads TGTGCCAGCAGTGAAACATGGGGGGACAGGGGTTACAATGAGCAGTTCTTC.

Only one count was recorded for this clone. The chain joins TRBV5-6 to TRBJ1-1; 8 bases line up with TRBD1. Trimming removed 3 bases from V and 1 base from J; junction bases left unmatched: 8. CDR3 size: 16 residues. Germline V gives CDR1 SGHDT, CDR2 YYEEEE. The CDR3 region has the DNA TGTGCCAGCAGCTCGCGGACAGGGCTAAGGAACACTGAAGCTTTCTTT. This gives the protein CASSSRTGLRNTEAFF.

The gene calls are TRBV6-4 and TRBJ1-6, with 10 bases lining up with TRBD1. Germline trimming cut 3 bases from V and 8 bases from J; bases unmatched to any gene: 4. This CDR3 is 15 amino acids long. Germline V gene lookup returns CDR1 MRHNA and CDR2 SNTAGT. The CDR3 sequence is CASSEAGQGHSPLHF. CDR3 nucleotide sequence: TGTGCCAGCAGTGAGGCGGGACAGGGGCATTCACCCCTCCACTTT.

The chain joins TRBV10-3 to TRBJ1-3; D possibly corresponds to TRBD1 (5 bases). Germline V gene data show CDR1 as ENHRY and CDR2 as SYGVKD. The CDR3 consists of 14 residues. Trimming took 6 bases from V and 0 from J, leaving 9 bases between them. The CDR3 loop is CAIRDTSSGNTIYF. CDR3 DNA: TGTGCCATCAGGGACACCAGCTCTGGAAACACCATATATTTT.

The J gene is TRBJ2-7, the V gene TRBV11-2; possible D gene TRBD2, 5 bases. V was cut by 3 bases and J by 0 bases, with 9 bases left in between. The CDR3 contains 14 residues. Germline V CDR1 and CDR2: SGHAT, FQNNGV. The CDR3 DNA is TGTGCCAGCAGCTTGATTGGAGGCTCCTACGAGCAGTACTTC. Amino acid sequence: CASSLIGGSYEQYF.

This clone was detected a few times. J is TRBJ1-5 and V is TRBV7-2; the match to TRBD1 covers 7 bases. From germline, CDR1 is SGHTA and CDR2 FQGNSA. The CDR3 contains 16 residues. The junction had 10 bases not matched to a gene; V was cut back by 5 bases and J by 3 bases. CDR3 sequence (DNA): TGTGCCAGCAGCGCTCAAACACAGGGGTACAATCAGCCCCAGCATTTT. This encodes CASSAQTQGYNQPQHF.

The chain is built from TRBV5-1 and TRBJ2-7; 7 bases map to TRBD1. This CDR3 is built from 13 residues. CDR1 and CDR2 (germline): SGHRS, YFSETQ. Unmatched junction bases numbered 7, after V lost 3 bases and J lost 7 bases. The CDR3: CASSSAGGREQYF. The CDR3 nucleotides read TGCGCCAGCAGCTCGGCAGGGGGAAGGGAGCAGTACTTC.

The chain has TRBV18 and TRBJ2-1, with D possibly being TRBD1 (6 bases). CDR3 length: 15 residues. Trimming left V 0 bases short and J 1 base short, with 7 bases between. Germline V gene lookup returns CDR1 KGHSH and CDR2 LQKENI. The chain's CDR3 is CASSPPQGSYNEQFF. DNA for the CDR3: TGTGCCAGCTCACCACCGCAGGGGTCCTACAATGAGCAGTTCTTC.

The V and J genes are TRBV7-2 and TRBJ2-1; TRBD1 agrees at 11 bases. Germline-derived CDR1 and CDR2 are SGHTA and FQGNSA. J was trimmed by 8 bases and V by 3 bases; bases with no gene match: 3. The CDR3 length is 14 residues. This chain's CDR3 is CASSLGTGGHEQFF. The CDR3 nucleotides read TGTGCCAGCAGCTTGGGGACAGGGGGTCATGAGCAGTTCTTC.